The rows below give T cell receptor beta chains drawn from one sample of a study of T cell responses to AZD1222 COVID-19 vaccine. TCRdb's table, derived via immunoSEQ multiplex PCR, lists solely in-frame clones and lacks some. Of about 92,000 clones listed, roughly 90% are singletons. The sample here was peripheral blood, taken on day 0 of AZD1222 vaccination. These receptor sequences come from an adult in good health. Each CDR3 is given with its conserved first and last residue. D genes are given only for firm matches. The size entry is marked missing in some rows and otherwise reads once, few, many or a size class.

j_call: TRBJ1-3
clone_size: NA
d_call: TRBD1
v_call: TRBV28
cdr3_nt: TGTGCCAGCAGTCGACAGGGGGGCTCTGGAAACACCATATATTTT
cdr3_aa: CASSRQGGSGNTIYF

j_call: TRBJ1-1
clone_size: once
d_call: NA
v_call: TRBV29-1
cdr3_nt: TGCAGCGTGGGTAGGAACACTGAAGCTTTCTTT
cdr3_aa: CSVGRNTEAFF

j_call: TRBJ2-1
clone_size: NA
d_call: TRBD2
v_call: TRBV28
cdr3_nt: TGTGCCAGCAGCCATGGACTAGCGGGAAGTTTCCTCAATGAGCAGTTCTTC
cdr3_aa: CASSHGLAGSFLNEQFF

j_call: TRBJ1-5
clone_size: NA
d_call: TRBD1
v_call: TRBV18
cdr3_nt: TGTGCCAGTTCACCCGGGACAGGTAACAAGCCCCAGCATTTT
cdr3_aa: CASSPGTGNKPQHF

j_call: TRBJ1-2
clone_size: NA
d_call: TRBD1
v_call: TRBV15
cdr3_nt: TGTGCCACCAGCAGAGATCTGGACAGGGGCCACTATGGCTACACCTTC
cdr3_aa: CATSRDLDRGHYGYTF

j_call: TRBJ2-1
clone_size: NA
d_call: TRBD2
v_call: TRBV11-2
cdr3_nt: TGTGCCAGCAGCTTAAGACTAGCGGGAGATGAGCAGTTCTTC
cdr3_aa: CASSLRLAGDEQFF

j_call: TRBJ2-3
clone_size: NA
d_call: TRBD2
v_call: TRBV3-1/TRBV3-2
cdr3_nt: TGTGCCAGCAGCCAGATAGCGGGAGACGGATCCGCACGCACAGATACGCAGTATTTT
cdr3_aa: CASSQIAGDGSARTDTQYF

j_call: TRBJ1-5
clone_size: NA
d_call: NA
v_call: TRBV18
cdr3_nt: TGTGCCAGCTCACACGACAGCAATCAGCCCCAGCATTTT
cdr3_aa: CASSHDSNQPQHF

j_call: TRBJ2-1
clone_size: NA
d_call: TRBD2
v_call: TRBV7-9
cdr3_nt: TGTGCCAGCAGCTTAGCAGTTTTCCAGCGGGAGGCCTACAATGAGCAGTTCTTC
cdr3_aa: CASSLAVFQREAYNEQFF

j_call: TRBJ1-1
clone_size: NA
d_call: NA
v_call: TRBV18
cdr3_nt: TGTGCCAGCTCACCGCCAGGGCGGACTGAAGCTTTCTTT
cdr3_aa: CASSPPGRTEAFF

j_call: TRBJ2-3
clone_size: medium-sized
d_call: TRBD2
v_call: TRBV5-1
cdr3_nt: TGCGCCAGCAGCACCGGACTAGCGGGAGGTGGGGATACGCAGTATTTT
cdr3_aa: CASSTGLAGGGDTQYF

j_call: TRBJ2-1
clone_size: NA
d_call: NA
v_call: TRBV5-1
cdr3_nt: TGCGCCAGCAGCTTGGGGACGCCTTCCTACAATGAGCAGTTCTTC
cdr3_aa: CASSLGTPSYNEQFF

j_call: TRBJ2-3
clone_size: NA
d_call: TRBD1
v_call: TRBV6-1
cdr3_nt: TGTGCCAGCAGTGAAGTCTCAGGGGCAGGGGGCAAGAGGATCACAGATACGCAGTATTTT
cdr3_aa: CASSEVSGAGGKRITDTQYF

j_call: TRBJ2-1
clone_size: NA
d_call: NA
v_call: TRBV28
cdr3_nt: TGTGCCAGCAGTTTGCCAGGACAGAAGCAGTTCTTC
cdr3_aa: CASSLPGQKQFF

j_call: TRBJ2-1
clone_size: few
d_call: NA
v_call: TRBV19
cdr3_nt: TGTGCCAGTAGTTTGGACGGAAGCTCCTACAATGAGCAGTTCTTC
cdr3_aa: CASSLDGSSYNEQFF

j_call: TRBJ2-3
clone_size: NA
d_call: NA
v_call: TRBV6-2/TRBV6-3
cdr3_nt: TGTGCCAGCAGTTACTCGTATAGGGGTGGCACAGATACGCAGTATTTT
cdr3_aa: CASSYSYRGGTDTQYF

j_call: TRBJ2-1
clone_size: NA
d_call: NA
v_call: TRBV6-2/TRBV6-3
cdr3_nt: TGTGCCAGCAGTTACTCGGGACTTCCCTCCTACAATGAGCAGTTCTTC
cdr3_aa: CASSYSGLPSYNEQFF

j_call: TRBJ2-7
clone_size: NA
d_call: NA
v_call: TRBV15
cdr3_nt: TGTGCCACCAGCAGAGGCCCGGTCGGGCAGTACTTC
cdr3_aa: CATSRGPVGQYF

j_call: TRBJ2-7
clone_size: NA
d_call: TRBD2
v_call: TRBV5-1
cdr3_nt: TGCGCCAGCAGCTTGCAGACTAGCGGACAACCCTACGAGCAGTACTTC
cdr3_aa: CASSLQTSGQPYEQYF

j_call: TRBJ2-1
clone_size: NA
d_call: TRBD1
v_call: TRBV19
cdr3_nt: TGTGCCAGTAGTATAGGCGGAAACAGGGGAGAGCAGTTCTTC
cdr3_aa: CASSIGGNRGEQFF

j_call: TRBJ2-5
clone_size: NA
d_call: NA
v_call: TRBV6-5
cdr3_nt: TGTGCCAGCAGGACACAACAAGAGACCCAGTACTTC
cdr3_aa: CASRTQQETQYF

j_call: TRBJ2-3
clone_size: NA
d_call: NA
v_call: TRBV6-2/TRBV6-3
cdr3_nt: TGTGCCAGCAGTTACATCGCTAGCGCAAGCACAGATACGCAGTATTTT
cdr3_aa: CASSYIASASTDTQYF

j_call: TRBJ1-6
clone_size: NA
d_call: TRBD1
v_call: TRBV25-1
cdr3_nt: TGTGCCAGCAGTGACACCGGGACAGGGGGCTCCTATAATTCACCCCTCCACTTT
cdr3_aa: CASSDTGTGGSYNSPLHF

j_call: TRBJ2-3
clone_size: NA
d_call: TRBD2
v_call: TRBV6-1
cdr3_nt: TGTGCCAGCAGTGGACTAGCGGGAGCTGGCACAGATACGCAGTATTTT
cdr3_aa: CASSGLAGAGTDTQYF